What follows is one T cell receptor (beta chain) and its context. The protocol was immunoSEQ multiplex PCR, while the TCRdb copy is restricted to in-frame clones and leaves out a portion. The data hold some 29,000 clones, with nearly 90% observed a single time. These data come from a study of control samples from healthy donors and cancer patients. This CDR3 has 13 amino acids. Per the germline V gene, CDR1 is SGDLS and CDR2 is YYNGEE. V was trimmed by 0 bases and J by 7 bases, leaving 10 bases between them. The source of this sequence is a female donor with melanoma. Specimen: formalin-fixed, paraffin-embedded tissue. The chain links TRBV9 to TRBJ1-1, with D maybe TRBD1 (5 bases). CDR3 residues: CASSVGPGLEAFF. The CDR3 DNA is TGTGCCAGCAGCGTAGGGCCAGGGCTTGAAGCTTTCTTT. Full variable domain (rest looked up from reference TRBV9 and TRBJ1-1): DSGVTQTPKHLITATGQRVTLRCSPRSGDLSVYWYQQSLDQGLQFLIQYYNGEERAKGNILERFSAQQFPDLHSELNLSSLELGDSALYFCASSVGPGLEAFFGQGTRLTVV.